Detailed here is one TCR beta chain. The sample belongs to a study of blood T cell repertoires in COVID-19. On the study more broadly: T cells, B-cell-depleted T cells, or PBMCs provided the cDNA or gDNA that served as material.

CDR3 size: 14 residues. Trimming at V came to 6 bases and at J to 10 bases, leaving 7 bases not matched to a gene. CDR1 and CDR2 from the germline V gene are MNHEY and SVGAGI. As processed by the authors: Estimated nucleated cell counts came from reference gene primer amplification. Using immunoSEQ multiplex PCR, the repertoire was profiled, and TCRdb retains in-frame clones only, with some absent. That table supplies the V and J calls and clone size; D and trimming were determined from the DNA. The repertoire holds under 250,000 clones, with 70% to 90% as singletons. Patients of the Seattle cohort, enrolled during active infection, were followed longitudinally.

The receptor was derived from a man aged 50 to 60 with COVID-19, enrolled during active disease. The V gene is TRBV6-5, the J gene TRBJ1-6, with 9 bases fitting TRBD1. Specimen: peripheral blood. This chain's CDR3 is CASSDRGLRSPLHF. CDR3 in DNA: TGTGCCAGCAGCGACAGGGGGTTACGGTCACCCCTCCACTTT.